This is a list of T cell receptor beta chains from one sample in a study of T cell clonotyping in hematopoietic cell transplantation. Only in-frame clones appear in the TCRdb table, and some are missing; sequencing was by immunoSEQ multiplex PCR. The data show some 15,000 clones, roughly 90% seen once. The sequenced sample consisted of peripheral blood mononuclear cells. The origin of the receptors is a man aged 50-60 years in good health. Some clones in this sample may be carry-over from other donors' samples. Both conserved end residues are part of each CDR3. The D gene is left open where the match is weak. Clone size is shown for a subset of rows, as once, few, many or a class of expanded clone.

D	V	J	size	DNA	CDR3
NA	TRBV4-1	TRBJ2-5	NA	TGCGCCAGCAGCCCCTTAGCACCGGAGACCCAGTACTTC	CASSPLAPETQYF
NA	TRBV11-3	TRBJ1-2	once	TGTGCCAGCAGCTTCCGTAGAGGCGGGGGAGACTATGGCTACACCTTC	CASSFRRGGGDYGYTF
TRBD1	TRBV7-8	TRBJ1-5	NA	TGTGCCAGCAGCCCGTGGACAGGGGATCAGCCCCAGCATTTT	CASSPWTGDQPQHF
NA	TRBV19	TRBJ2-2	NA	TGTGCCAGTAGTATTAACCTGAACACCGGGGAGCTGTTTTTT	CASSINLNTGELFF
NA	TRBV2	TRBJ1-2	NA	TGTGCCAGCAGTGAAGATCCTTATGGCTACACCTTC	CASSEDPYGYTF
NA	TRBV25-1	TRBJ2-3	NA	TGTGCCAGCAGTGATACGGGAAAGGGCAGGTCTAGCACAGATACGCAGTATTTT	CASSDTGKGRSSTDTQYF
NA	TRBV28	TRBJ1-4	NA	TGTGCCAGCAGTTTATCTGGCAGCCCCCGTGGACCGAATGAAAAACTGTTTTTT	CASSLSGSPRGPNEKLFF
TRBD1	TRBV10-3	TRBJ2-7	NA	TGTGCCATCAGGGGGGACAGCTCCTACGAGCAGTACTTC	CAIRGDSSYEQYF
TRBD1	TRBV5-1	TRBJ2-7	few	TGCGCCAGCAGCCGAAATCCGGGACAGGGTTACGAGCAGTACTTC	CASSRNPGQGYEQYF
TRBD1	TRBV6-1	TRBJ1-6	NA	TGTGCCAGCAGTGTTACTCAGGGGGCGAGGAATTCACCCCTCCACTTT	CASSVTQGARNSPLHF
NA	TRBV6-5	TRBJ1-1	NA	TGTGCCAGCAGTTACAGGGGTGAAGCTTTCTTT	CASSYRGEAFF
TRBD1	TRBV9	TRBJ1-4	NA	TGTGCCAGCAGCGTAGACGGGGACAGCCGTGAAAAACTGTTTTTT	CASSVDGDSREKLFF
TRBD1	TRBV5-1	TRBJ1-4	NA	TGCGCCAGCAGCTTGGGGACAGGTTATAATGAAAAACTGTTTTTT	CASSLGTGYNEKLFF
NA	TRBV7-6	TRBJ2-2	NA	TGTGCCAGCAGCCCCGGCCCATCCGGGGAGCTGTTTTTT	CASSPGPSGELFF
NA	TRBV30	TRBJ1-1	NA	TGTGCCTGGAGTTTGGGGGGGAACACTGAAGCTTTCTTT	CAWSLGGNTEAFF
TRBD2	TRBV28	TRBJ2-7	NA	TGTGCCAGCAGTTTATCCTCCGGGACTAGCGCTAAGCAGTACTTC	CASSLSSGTSAKQYF
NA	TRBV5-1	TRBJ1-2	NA	TGCGCCAGCAGCCCCACGGATGGCGGCTATGGCTACACCTTC	CASSPTDGGYGYTF
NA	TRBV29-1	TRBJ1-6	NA	TGCAGCGTGTCACAGTCTAATTCACCCCTCCACTTT	CSVSQSNSPLHF
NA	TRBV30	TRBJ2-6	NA	TGTGCCTGGAGTACACCGATATACCCCGCTCTGACGCCGTCCTCTGGGGCCAACGTCCTGACTTTC	CAWSTPIYPALTPSSGANVLTF
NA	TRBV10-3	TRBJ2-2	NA	TGTGCCGAGGGGGGGGAGCTGTTTTTT	CAEGGELFF
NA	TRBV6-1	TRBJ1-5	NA	TGTGCCAGCATCCGACAAGGGGACACTCCCCAGCATTTT	CASIRQGDTPQHF
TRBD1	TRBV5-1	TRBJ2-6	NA	TGCGCCAGCAGCTCCGGGACAGGGACCTCTGAGGCCAACGTCCTGACTTTC	CASSSGTGTSEANVLTF
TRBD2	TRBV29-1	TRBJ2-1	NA	TGCAGCGTCGCAGAGACTAGCGGGGGGCCGCGGACCCTCAATGAGCAGTTCTTC	CSVAETSGGPRTLNEQFF
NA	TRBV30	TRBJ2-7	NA	TGTGCCTGCGGAGGGGGTGAAGGCTCCTACGAGCAGTACTTC	CACGGGEGSYEQYF
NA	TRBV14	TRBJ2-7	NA	TGTGCCAGCAGCCAACTCCGGGACTCGGGGGAGCAGTACTTC	CASSQLRDSGEQYF
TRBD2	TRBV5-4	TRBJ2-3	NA	TGTGCCAGCAGCCCGATAGCGGGGGGCTCAGATACGCAGTATTTT	CASSPIAGGSDTQYF
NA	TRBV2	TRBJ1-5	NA	TGTGCCAGCAGTGGACCAGGGCTTCAGCCCCAGCATTTT	CASSGPGLQPQHF
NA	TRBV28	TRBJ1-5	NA	TGTGCCAGCTTGAGGGTCAATCAGCCCCAGCATTTT	CASLRVNQPQHF
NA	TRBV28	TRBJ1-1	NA	TGTGCCAGCAGTTATGCATCTGAAGCTTTCTTT	CASSYASEAFF
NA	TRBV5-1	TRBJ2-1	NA	TGCGCCAGCAGCTTGGCCGGGGTCTCCTACAATGAGCAGTTCTTC	CASSLAGVSYNEQFF
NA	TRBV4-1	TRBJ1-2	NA	TGCGCCAGCAGCCAAGAGTTAAGCGGCGGTGATGGCTACACCTTC	CASSQELSGGDGYTF
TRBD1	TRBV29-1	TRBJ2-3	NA	TGCAGCGAACAGGGGTGGGGGACAGATACGCAGTATTTT	CSEQGWGTDTQYF
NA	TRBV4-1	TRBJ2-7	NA	TGCGCCAGCAGCCAAGTATCGACTGTGCTCTTAGTCGAGCAGTACTTC	CASSQVSTVLLVEQYF
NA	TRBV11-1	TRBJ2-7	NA	TGTGCCAGCAGCCGCACTAGCTACGAGCAGTACTTC	CASSRTSYEQYF
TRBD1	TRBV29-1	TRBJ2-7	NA	TGCAGCGTTTCCGGGACAGGTGTCTACGAGCAGTACTTC	CSVSGTGVYEQYF
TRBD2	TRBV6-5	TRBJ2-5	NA	TGTGCCAGCAGTTACTCGAGGACTAGCGCGGAGACCCAGTACTTC	CASSYSRTSAETQYF
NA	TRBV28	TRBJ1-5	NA	TGTGCCAGCAGTTTAACCCCGCTGGGGCAGGGAGGGAATCAGCCCCAGCATTTT	CASSLTPLGQGGNQPQHF
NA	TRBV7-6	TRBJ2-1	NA	TGTGCCAGCAGCTTAAGGCAGGGGTCCTACAATGAGCAGTTCTTC	CASSLRQGSYNEQFF
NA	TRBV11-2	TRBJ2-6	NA	TGTGCCAGCAGCCCTAGGCACGGGGCCAACGTCCTGACTTTC	CASSPRHGANVLTF
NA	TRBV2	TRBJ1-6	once	TGTGCCAGCAGAGGACAATCGACCTCACCCCTCCACTTT	CASRGQSTSPLHF
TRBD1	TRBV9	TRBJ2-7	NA	TGTGCCAGCAGCCAAGGGACAGGGGGGTGGTACGAGCAGTACTTC	CASSQGTGGWYEQYF
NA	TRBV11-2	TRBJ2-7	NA	TGTGCCAGCAGCCCTTTAGGGAGGTACGAGCAGTACTTC	CASSPLGRYEQYF